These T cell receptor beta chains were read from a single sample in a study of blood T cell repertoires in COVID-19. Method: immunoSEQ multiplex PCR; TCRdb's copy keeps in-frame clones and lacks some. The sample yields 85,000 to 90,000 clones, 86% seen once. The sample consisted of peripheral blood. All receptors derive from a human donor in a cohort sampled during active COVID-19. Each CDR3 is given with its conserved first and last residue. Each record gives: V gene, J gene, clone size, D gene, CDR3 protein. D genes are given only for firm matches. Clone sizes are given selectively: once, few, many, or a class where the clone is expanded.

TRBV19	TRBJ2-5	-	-	CASSIEYSRETQYF
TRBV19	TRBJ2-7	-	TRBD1	CASSPDRDFSYEQYF
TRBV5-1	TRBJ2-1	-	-	CASSSITGEGNEQFF
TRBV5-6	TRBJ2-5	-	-	CASSFISEETQYF
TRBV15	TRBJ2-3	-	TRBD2	CATSRASASGSSDTQYF
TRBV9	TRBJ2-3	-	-	CASSVGQDTQYF
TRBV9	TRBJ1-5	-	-	CASSGSTDNQPQHF
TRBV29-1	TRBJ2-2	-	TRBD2	CSVRTSGSLTGELFF
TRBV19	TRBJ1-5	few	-	CASSIIQSVGNQPQHF
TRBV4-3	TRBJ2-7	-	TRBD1	CASSPRTGDLYEQYF
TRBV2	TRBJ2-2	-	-	CARGADTGELFF
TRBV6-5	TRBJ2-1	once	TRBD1	CASSSGTGEYNEQFF
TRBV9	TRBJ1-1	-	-	CASSVKPRAEAFF